This TCR beta chain derives from a study of control samples from healthy donors and cancer patients. Libraries were prepared by immunoSEQ multiplex PCR; TCRdb keeps only in-frame clonotypes and omits some of them. The table lists 70,000 to 90,000 clones, roughly 89% of them singletons. With 2 bases clipped from V and 3 bases from J, the junction kept 3 bases outside the gene matches. The CDR3 is 15 amino acids. Germline V gene sequence: CDR1 SGHTA, CDR2 FQGNSA. Input material: PBMCs. The chain links TRBV7-2 to TRBJ1-5; 8 bases align to TRBD1. The TCR originated in a woman aged 55 to 70 with head and neck cancer. The CDR3 sequence is CASSLFQGANQPQHF. DNA for the CDR3: TGTGCCAGCAGCTTATTTCAGGGGGCCAATCAGCCCCAGCATTTT.